At least ten counts were recorded for the clone carrying this T cell receptor beta chain. The sample belongs to a study of identical twins. TCRdb redid the calling of the 5' RACE reads with MiXCR, one entry per CDR3 protein. The table includes 450,000 to 500,000 distinct CDR3 sequences, over 11% detected once. V lost 7 bases, J lost 3 bases, and 12 bases lay in between. The CDR3 is 13 residues long. In germline, CDR1 is MDHEN, CDR2 SYDVKM. These data also featured in a second study, about yellow fever vaccine responses in identical twins.

The sequenced material came from CD4+ T cells sorted from blood. V and J are TRBV28 and TRBJ2-5; D may be TRBD1 (5 bases). This sequence was found in a woman aged 18-35 years in good health. The CDR3 DNA reads as TGTGCCAGCACCACTCCAGGGAAAGAGACCCAGTACTTC. Translated, it gives CASTTPGKETQYF. Filled out from reference TRBV28 and TRBJ2-5, the complete variable domain reads DVKVTQSSRYLVKRTGEKVFLECVQDMDHENMFWYRQDPGLGLRLIYFSYDVKMKEKGDIPEGYSVSREKKERFSLILESASTNQTSMYLCASTTPGKETQYFGPGTRLLVL.